One and the same sample provided the 3 T cell receptor beta chains below, sequenced in a study of blood T cells in healthy people across ages. A sample-barcoded 5' primer and a J-beta primer mix were used in a second PCR of roughly 7 to 11 cycles. TCRdb reprocessed the 5' RACE reads via MiXCR and lists one record per CDR3 protein. The sample lists over 1,500,000 distinct CDR3 sequences, approximately 39% seen once, with roughly 24% in the top ten. Sequences were obtained from blood. These receptors originate from a human donor in good health.

The count of this clonotype is one. This chain uses TRBV10-3 with TRBJ1-2; 12 bases align to TRBD1. CDR1 is ENHRY, CDR2 SYGVKD, per germline. The CDR3 consists of 14 residues. With V trimmed by 6 bases and J by 8 bases, 7 bases remained unmatched. For the CDR3, the DNA is TGTGCCATCAGCTCTACCGGGACAGGGGGCGGCTACACCTTC. This translates into CAISSTGTGGGYTF.

The chain joins TRBV6-6 to TRBJ2-1; D is unresolved. This CDR3 contains 13 residues. Trimming cost V 3 bases and J 8 bases, with 11 bases left between them. In germline, CDR1 is MNHNY, CDR2 SVGAGI (reference sequence). The CDR3 nucleotides read TGTGCCAGCAGTTATAGGGCCTCAGATGAGCAGTTCTTC. Translating it yields CASSYRASDEQFF.

The chain joins TRBV6-5 to TRBJ1-2; D is ambiguous. V gave up 4 bases and J gave up 7 bases, with 16 bases separating them. Germline V lookup: CDR1 MNHEY, CDR2 SVGAGI. The CDR3 spans 14 residues. The CDR3 region is CASSWSRLARGYTF. The CDR3 nucleotides read TGTGCCAGCAGTTGGAGCCGCCTTGCTCGTGGCTACACCTTC.